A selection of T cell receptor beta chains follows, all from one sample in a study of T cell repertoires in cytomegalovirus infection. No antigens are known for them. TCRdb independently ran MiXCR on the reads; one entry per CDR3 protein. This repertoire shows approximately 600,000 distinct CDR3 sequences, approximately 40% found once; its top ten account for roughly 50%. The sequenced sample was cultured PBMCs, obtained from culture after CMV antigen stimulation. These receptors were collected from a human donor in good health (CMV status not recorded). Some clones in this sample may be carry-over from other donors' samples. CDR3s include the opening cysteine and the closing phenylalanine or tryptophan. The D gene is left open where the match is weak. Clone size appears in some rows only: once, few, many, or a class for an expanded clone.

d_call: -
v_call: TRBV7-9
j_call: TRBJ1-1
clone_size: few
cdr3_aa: CASSVVLGVEAFF
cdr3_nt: TGTGCCAGCAGCGTGGTTCTTGGGGTCGAAGCTTTCTTT

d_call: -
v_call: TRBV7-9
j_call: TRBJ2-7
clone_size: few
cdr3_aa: CASSWELTYEQYF
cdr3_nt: TGTGCCAGCAGCTGGGAGTTGACCTACGAGCAGTACTTC

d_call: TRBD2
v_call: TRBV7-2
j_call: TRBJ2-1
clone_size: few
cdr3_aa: CASSLAAGGANYNEQFF
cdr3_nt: TGTGCCAGCAGCTTAGCCGCGGGGGGGGCAAACTACAATGAGCAGTTCTTC

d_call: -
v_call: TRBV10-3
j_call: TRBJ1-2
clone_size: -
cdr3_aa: CAISVGPGTNYGYTF
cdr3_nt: TGTGCCATCAGTGTAGGTCCCGGGACCAACTATGGCTACACCTTC

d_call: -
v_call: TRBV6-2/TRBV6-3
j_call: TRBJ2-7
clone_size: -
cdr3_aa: CASEEGRKQYF
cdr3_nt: TGTGCCAGCGAGGAGGGTCGGAAGCAGTACTTC

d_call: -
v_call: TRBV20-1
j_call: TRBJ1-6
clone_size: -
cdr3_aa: CSARDVPLGSYNSPLHF
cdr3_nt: TGCAGTGCAAGGGACGTTCCGCTCGGCTCCTATAATTCACCCCTCCACTTT

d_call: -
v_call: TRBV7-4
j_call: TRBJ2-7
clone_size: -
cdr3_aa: CASSPQTPYEQYF
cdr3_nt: TGTGCCAGCAGCCCCCAGACTCCCTACGAGCAGTACTTC

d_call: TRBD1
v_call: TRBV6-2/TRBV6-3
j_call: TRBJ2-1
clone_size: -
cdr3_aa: CASKTVRPDRQGASGSYNEQFF
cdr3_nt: TGTGCCAGCAAAACAGTTAGGCCTGATCGGCAGGGGGCGTCTGGCTCCTACAATGAGCAGTTCTTC

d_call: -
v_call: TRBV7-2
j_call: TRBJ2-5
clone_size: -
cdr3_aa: CASSLITGTETQYF
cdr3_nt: TGTGCCAGCAGCTTAATTACAGGGACAGAGACCCAGTACTTC

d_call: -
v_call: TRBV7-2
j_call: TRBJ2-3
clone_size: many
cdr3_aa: CASSLGGAGTPDTQYF
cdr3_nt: TGTGCCAGCAGCTTAGGAGGCGCAGGTACCCCAGATACGCAGTATTTT

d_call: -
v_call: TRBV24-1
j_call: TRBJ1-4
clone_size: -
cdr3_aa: CATSDPHEKLFF
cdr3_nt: TGTGCCACCAGTGATCCCCATGAAAAACTGTTTTTT

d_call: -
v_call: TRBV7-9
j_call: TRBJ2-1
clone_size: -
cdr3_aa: CASSLVKGSDNEQFF
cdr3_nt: TGTGCCAGCAGCTTGGTAAAGGGCTCAGACAATGAGCAGTTCTTC

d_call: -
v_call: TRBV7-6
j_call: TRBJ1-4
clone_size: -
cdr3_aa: CASSPGAGEEKLFF
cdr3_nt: TGTGCCAGCAGCCCCGGGGCAGGGGAAGAAAAACTGTTTTTT

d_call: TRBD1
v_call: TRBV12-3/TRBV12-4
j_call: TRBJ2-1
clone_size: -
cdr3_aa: CASRSGQGAPLYNEQFF
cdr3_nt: TGTGCCAGCAGATCGGGACAGGGGGCACCACTTTACAATGAGCAGTTCTTC

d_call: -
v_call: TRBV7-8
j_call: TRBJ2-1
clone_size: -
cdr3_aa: CASSSSPGINNEQFF
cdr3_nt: TGTGCCAGCAGCTCCTCGCCAGGGATAAACAATGAGCAGTTCTTC

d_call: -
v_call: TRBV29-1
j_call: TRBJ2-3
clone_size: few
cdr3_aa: CSGGNTDTQYF
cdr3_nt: TGCAGCGGGGGTAATACAGATACGCAGTATTTT

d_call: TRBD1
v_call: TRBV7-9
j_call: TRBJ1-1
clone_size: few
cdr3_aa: CASSLALGTERYTEAFF
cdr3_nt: TGTGCCAGCAGCTTAGCGCTAGGGACAGAACGCTACACTGAAGCTTTCTTT

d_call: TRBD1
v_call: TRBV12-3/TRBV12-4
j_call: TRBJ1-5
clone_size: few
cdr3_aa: CASSTQGDKQPQHF
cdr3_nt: TGTGCCAGCAGCACACAGGGGGACAAACAGCCCCAGCATTTT

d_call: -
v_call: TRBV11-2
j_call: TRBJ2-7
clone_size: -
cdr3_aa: CARQRVAEQYF
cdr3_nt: TGTGCCAGACAAAGGGTTGCCGAGCAGTACTTC

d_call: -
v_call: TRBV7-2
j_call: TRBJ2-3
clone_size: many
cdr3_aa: CASSSLGTEVGDTQYF
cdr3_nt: TGTGCCAGCAGCTCACTAGGGACGGAGGTAGGAGATACGCAGTATTTT

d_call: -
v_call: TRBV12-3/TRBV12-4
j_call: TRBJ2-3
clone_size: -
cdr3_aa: CASSRGFTDTQYF
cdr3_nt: TGTGCCAGCAGTCGGGGATTCACAGATACGCAGTATTTT

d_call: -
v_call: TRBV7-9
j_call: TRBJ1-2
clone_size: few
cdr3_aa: CASSLWNPNYGYTF
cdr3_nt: TGTGCCAGCAGTCTGTGGAACCCGAACTATGGCTACACCTTC

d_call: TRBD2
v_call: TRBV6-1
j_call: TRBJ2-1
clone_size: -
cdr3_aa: CASSSLGGLAYEQFF
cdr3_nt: TGTGCCAGCAGTTCGCTCGGGGGACTAGCGTATGAGCAGTTCTTC

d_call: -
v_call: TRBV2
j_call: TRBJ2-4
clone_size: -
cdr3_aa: CASSAPPENIQYF
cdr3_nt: TGTGCCAGCAGTGCCCCCCCTGAGAACATTCAGTACTTC

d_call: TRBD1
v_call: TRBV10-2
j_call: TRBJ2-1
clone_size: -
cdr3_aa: CASRVSGQGAWDEQFF
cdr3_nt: TGCGCCAGCAGGGTATCGGGACAGGGGGCATGGGATGAGCAGTTCTTC

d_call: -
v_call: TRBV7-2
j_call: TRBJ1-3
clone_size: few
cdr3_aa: CASSLFAGNTIYF
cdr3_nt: TGTGCCAGCAGCTTATTCGCTGGAAACACCATATATTTT

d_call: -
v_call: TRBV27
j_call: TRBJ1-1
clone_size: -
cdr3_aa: CASSLYYSGGGSRNTEAFF
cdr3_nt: TGTGCCAGCAGTTTATATTATTCGGGGGGGGGCTCTAGGAACACTGAAGCTTTCTTT

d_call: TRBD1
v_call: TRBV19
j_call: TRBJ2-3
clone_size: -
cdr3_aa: CASSIGRRGMDTQYF
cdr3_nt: TGTGCCAGTAGTATTGGTCGCAGGGGGATGGATACGCAGTATTTT

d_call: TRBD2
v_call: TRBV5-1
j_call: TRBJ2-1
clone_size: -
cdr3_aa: CASTPGGGYYNEQFF
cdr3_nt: TGCGCCAGCACCCCGGGCGGGGGGTACTACAATGAGCAGTTCTTC

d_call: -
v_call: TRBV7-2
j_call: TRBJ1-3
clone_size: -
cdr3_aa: CASSSNLNPGNTIYF
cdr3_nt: TGTGCCAGCAGCTCCAACTTGAACCCCGGAAACACCATATATTTT

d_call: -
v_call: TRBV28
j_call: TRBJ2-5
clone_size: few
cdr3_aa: CASSSTRTGETQYF
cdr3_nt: TGTGCCAGCAGTTCCACCAGAACGGGGGAGACCCAGTACTTC

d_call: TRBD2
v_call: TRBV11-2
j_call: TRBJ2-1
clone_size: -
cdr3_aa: CASSLRSSGENEQFF
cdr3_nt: TGTGCCAGCAGCCTCCGAAGTAGCGGGGAAAATGAGCAGTTCTTC